The 2 T cell receptor beta chains below come from one sample, sequenced in a study of control samples from healthy donors and cancer patients. Using immunoSEQ multiplex PCR, the repertoire was profiled, and TCRdb retains in-frame clones only, with some absent. The table lists 100,000 or so clones, roughly 90% of them singletons. The sample consisted of blood. The receptor set was obtained from a woman under 40 in good health.

The chain joins TRBV18 to TRBJ1-6, with 11 bases identical to TRBD1. CDR3 size: 15 residues. The junction had 4 bases not matched to a gene; V was cut back by 6 bases and J by 6 bases. Germline V gene sequence: CDR1 KGHSH, CDR2 LQKENI. This CDR3 reads CASSQGQGVNSPLHF. The CDR3 region has the DNA TGTGCCAGCTCCCAGGGACAGGGGGTTAATTCACCCCTCCACTTT. Supplemented by reference TRBV18 and TRBJ1-6, the full variable domain reads NAGVMQNPRHLVRRRGQEARLRCSPMKGHSHVYWYRQLPEEGLKFMVYLQKENIIDESGMPKERFSAEFPKEGPSILRIQQVVRGDSAAYFCASSQGQGVNSPLHFGNGTRLTVT.

The chain combines TRBV7-3 with TRBJ1-1; TRBD1 matches 10 bases. The CDR3 is 15 amino acids. Per germline, CDR1 SGHTA and CDR2 FQGTGA. J lost 4 bases, V lost 5 bases, and 7 bases had no gene match. DNA for the CDR3: TGTGCCAGCAGCCCGACAGGGGGCAGAGGCACTGAAGCTTTCTTT. Translated: CASSPTGGRGTEAFF.